These 2 T cell receptor beta chains share one sample of origin, sequenced in a study of blood T cells in healthy people across ages. Primers used in a second PCR of roughly 6 to 12 cycles were a sample-barcoded 5' primer and a J-beta primer mix. One entry per CDR3 protein, called by TCRdb with MiXCR from the 5' RACE reads. The data contain roughly 800,000 distinct CDR3 sequences, around 25% of them seen just once; the ten biggest clones take up under 10%. The same specimen was also included in a second study, on T cells of mothers and their children.

The sequenced sample consisted of blood. All receptors come from a boy aged 10-17 years in good health.

This clonotype was seen only a few times. The chain couples TRBV9 to TRBJ2-5; TRBD1 or TRBD2 may be the D gene (5 bases each). CDR1 is SGDLS, CDR2 YYNGEE, per germline. V dropped 4 bases and J dropped 5 bases, with 15 bases sitting between them. The CDR3 sequence is 14 residues long. The CDR3 here is CASSTRQWGETQYF. CDR3 bases: TGTGCCAGCAGCACCCGACAGTGGGGGGAGACCCAGTACTTC.

This clonotype was counted a few times. V usage is TRBV7-9 and J usage is TRBJ2-7, with 7 bases that match TRBD2. CDR1 and CDR2 (germline): SEHNR, FQNEAQ (reference sequence). The CDR3 is made up of 15 amino acids. The trim removed 1 base at V and 3 bases at J, leaving 6 bases unmatched. The CDR3 region is CASSLEGGSGYEQYF. In nucleotides, the CDR3 is TGTGCCAGCAGCTTAGAAGGCGGGAGTGGCTACGAGCAGTACTTC. The complete variable domain, with remaining parts taken from reference TRBV7-9 and TRBJ2-7, reads DTGVSQNPRHKITKRGQNVTFRCDPISEHNRLYWYRQTLGQGPEFLTYFQNEAQLEKSRLLSDRFSAERPKGSFSTLEIQRTEQGDSAMYLCASSLEGGSGYEQYFGPGTRLTVT.